Listed here are 14 T cell receptor beta chains from one sample, sequenced in a study of control samples from healthy donors and cancer patients. The protocol was immunoSEQ multiplex PCR, while the TCRdb copy is restricted to in-frame clones and leaves out a portion. There are under 150,000 clones in the sample; 93% occur only once, and over 1.5% lies in the top ten. The material sequenced was PBMCs. The receptors were sampled from a man aged 50 to 59 with head and neck cancer.

The gene calls are TRBV5-5 and TRBJ2-7, with TRBD2 as a possible D gene (5 bases). The CDR3 has 15 residues. V was clipped by 0 bases and J by 4 bases, with 14 bases between them. From germline, CDR1 is SGHKS and CDR2 YYEKEE (reference sequence). The CDR3 DNA follows: TGTGCCAGCAGCTTGGATTTAAGCGGAAGGTACGAGCAGTACTTC. It yields the protein CASSLDLSGRYEQYF.

This clone was seen just once. The chain uses TRBV29-1 and TRBJ2-3; D is undetermined. Trimming left V 7 bases short and J 5 bases short, with 7 bases between. CDR3 length equals 10 residues. From germline, CDR1 is SQVTM and CDR2 ANQGSEA. The CDR3 sequence: CSARLDTQYF. The CDR3 region has the DNA TGCAGCGCCCGTCTAGATACGCAGTATTTT.

The rearrangement uses TRBV4-1 and TRBJ1-5, with D hard to call. Germline lookup yields CDR1 MGHRA and CDR2 YSYEKL. CDR3 length: 17 residues. Trimming cost V 0 bases and J 6 bases, with 18 bases left between them. In nucleotides, the CDR3 is TGCGCCAGCAGCCAAGATGCCTTTCTCCCCAACCCTCAGCCCCAGCATTTT. Amino acids: CASSQDAFLPNPQPQHF.

The chain links TRBV11-2 to TRBJ1-2; perhaps TRBD1 as D (5 bases). The V gene lost 4 bases and the J gene lost 4 bases, with 10 bases spanning the gap. This CDR3 contains 13 residues. Germline V lookup: CDR1 SGHAT, CDR2 FQNNGV. This CDR3 reads CASSYRDGYGYTF. Here the CDR3 DNA reads TGTGCCAGCAGCTACCGGGACGGCTATGGCTACACCTTC.

The chain recombines TRBV18 with TRBJ1-4; D not resolved. CDR1 KGHSH and CDR2 LQKENI come from the germline V gene. Between the trimmed V and J ends, which lost 5 bases and 8 bases, there was a span of 15 bases. CDR3 size: 14 residues. The CDR3 sequence is CASSMTAAAEKLFF. The CDR3 DNA reads as TGTGCCAGCTCAATGACGGCCGCGGCCGAAAAACTGTTTTTT.

The chain joins TRBV10-3 to TRBJ2-7; 9 bases are a match to TRBD1. The CDR3 is made up of 14 amino acids. J gave up 0 bases and V 5 bases, and 2 bases lay outside the gene matches. Germline V gene sequence: CDR1 ENHRY, CDR2 SYGVKD. CDR3 in amino acids: CAISRTGASYEQYF. The CDR3, as DNA: TGTGCCATCAGTAGGACAGGGGCCTCCTACGAGCAGTACTTC.

This chain uses TRBV12-3 or TRBV12-4 with TRBJ1-1; the D gene is possibly TRBD1 (5 bases). V gave up 6 bases and J gave up 8 bases, with 13 bases separating them. This CDR3 region has 12 residues. For the CDR3, the DNA is TGTGCCAGCAGCCGTCGACAGAGCGAAGCTTTCTTT. Its protein product is CASSRRQSEAFF.

V is TRBV7-3 and J is TRBJ1-1; the match to TRBD1 covers 9 bases. This CDR3 region has 16 residues. Germline CDR1 reads SGHTA; CDR2 reads FQGTGA. V was pared by 4 bases and J by 6 bases, with 12 bases of the junction left unmatched. The CDR3 DNA is TGTGCCAGCAGCTCGAGGACCGGGACAGGGCTCTCTGAAGCTTTCTTT. Protein sequence: CASSSRTGTGLSEAFF. The variable domain in full, with the rest retrieved from reference TRBV7-3 and TRBJ1-1, is GAGVSQTPSNKVTEKGKYVELRCDPISGHTALYWYRQSLGQGPEFLIYFQGTGAADDSGLPNDRFFAVRPEGSVSTLKIQRTERGDSAVYLCASSSRTGTGLSEAFFGQGTRLTVV.

This rearrangement joins TRBV28 to TRBJ2-3, with D perhaps TRBD2 (8 bases). V lost 6 bases, J lost 4 bases, and 26 bases lay in between. Germline lookup yields CDR1 MDHEN and CDR2 SYDVKM. This CDR3 region has 18 residues. CDR3 DNA: TGTGCCAGCAGCCACCTAAGGGGGCGGGGGGCCATAGCAGATACGCAGTATTTT. Its translation is CASSHLRGRGAIADTQYF.

The chain is built from TRBV12-5 and TRBJ2-5; D tentatively reads TRBD1 or TRBD2 (5 bases each). Germline V lookup: CDR1 LGHNT, CDR2 FRNRAP. Trimming stripped 7 bases from V and 0 bases from J, with 15 bases between. The CDR3 extends over 15 amino acids. The CDR3 DNA reads as TGTGCTAGTGCCCGGGGCAGGTGGGACCAAGAGACCCAGTACTTC. Its protein product is CASARGRWDQETQYF.

The chain uses TRBV11-2 and TRBJ2-3; TRBD1 aligns across 8 bases. The length of the CDR3 is 15 residues. J was trimmed by 6 bases and V by 2 bases; bases with no gene match: 7. Germline CDR1 and CDR2: SGHAT and FQNNGV. The CDR3 loop is CASSLWAGGLDTQYF. The CDR3 DNA reads TGTGCCAGCAGCTTATGGGCAGGGGGCTTGGATACGCAGTATTTT.

This chain connects TRBV29-1 to TRBJ2-3, with D hard to call. Per the germline V gene, CDR1 is SQVTM and CDR2 is ANQGSEA. V lost 4 bases and J 2 bases, leaving 7 bases between the germline ends. The CDR3 is 12 amino acids. For the CDR3, the DNA is TGCAGCGTTGGCAGGAACACAGATACGCAGTATTTT. This codes for CSVGRNTDTQYF.

The chain joins TRBV7-2 to TRBJ1-2, with D possibly TRBD1 on 5 matching bases. The V end lost 5 bases, the J end lost 3 bases, and 10 bases lay between the germline ends. This CDR3 comprises 13 residues. CDR1 is SGHTA, CDR2 FQGNSA, per germline. The CDR3 reads CASSPGTDYGYTF. For the CDR3, the DNA is TGTGCCAGCAGCCCCGGGACGGACTATGGCTACACCTTC. Filled out from reference TRBV7-2 and TRBJ1-2, the complete variable domain reads GAGVSQSPSNKVTEKGKDVELRCDPISGHTALYWYRQSLGQGLEFLIYFQGNSAPDKSGLPSDRFSAERTGGSVSTLTIQRTQQEDSAVYLCASSPGTDYGYTFGSGTRLTVV.

The chain employs TRBV2 and TRBJ2-7; 14 bases are a match to TRBD2. V trimming: 7 bases; J trimming: 10 bases; junction bases outside the gene matches: 6. The CDR3 has 13 residues. The germline V gene has CDR1 SNHLY and CDR2 FYNNEI. DNA for the CDR3: TGTGCCAGCACCCCGGGACTAGCGGGGGTACAGTACTTC. Residues: CASTPGLAGVQYF.